This section outlines one TCR beta chain sequence together with its context. Whole blood that had not undergone T cell sorting provided the isolated total RNA. The V gene's germline CDR1 is LNHDA and CDR2 SQIVND (reference sequence). The CDR3 consists of 14 residues. With the 5' RACE reads reprocessed, TCRdb shows one record per CDR3 protein and no DNA. The ten most abundant clones cover 2.6% of a sample with 300,000 to 450,000 distinct CDR3 sequences. The data derive from a study of monozygotic twins with inflammatory bowel disease. V gene TRBV19 combines with J gene TRBJ2-7; the D call of TRBD1 rests on TCRdb alone, since no DNA is present to check it. Sequencing was done on a sample of blood. The clonotype comes from a human donor with ulcerative colitis or Crohn's disease, or a healthy co-twin of an affected twin (not recorded which). Here the CDR3 reads CASSKGTGSYEQYF.